The 15 T cell receptor beta chains given below trace back to one sample, sequenced in a study of T-cell reconstitution after alpha-beta-depleted transplantation in children. Preparation of the TCRbeta library used unique molecular identifiers. Each CDR3 protein is one row after TCRdb ran MiXCR on the PCR reads. The sample shows 350,000 to 450,000 distinct CDR3 sequences, 20% of them seen only once. This specimen consisted of PBMCs from the stem cell graft donor, obtained from the stem cell graft. These receptors all come from a human donor who donated a stem cell graft to a child with acute myeloid leukemia.

V and J are TRBV12-3 or TRBV12-4 and TRBJ2-7, with D perhaps assigned TRBD1 or TRBD2 (5 bases each). The CDR3 covers 13 residues. V lost 5 bases to trimming and J lost 6 bases, with 14 bases between them. As DNA, the CDR3 is TGTGCCAGCAGTGCGACGGGGCCCGGCGAGCAGTACTTC. Protein sequence: CASSATGPGEQYF.

The J gene is TRBJ2-7, the V gene TRBV5-5, with 7 bases identical to TRBD1. With V trimmed by 5 bases and J by 0 bases, 5 bases remained unmatched. Germline CDR1 and CDR2: SGHKS and YYEKEE (reference sequence). The CDR3 has 14 residues. In DNA, the CDR3 is TGTGCCAGCAGGAGACCAGGGGGCTCCTACGAGCAGTACTTC. Protein sequence: CASRRPGGSYEQYF.

The rearrangement links TRBV20-1 to TRBJ2-7, with TRBD2 matching over 14 bases. Trimming at V came to 5 bases and at J to 6 bases, leaving 6 bases not matched to a gene. CDR3 length: 14 amino acids. Germline values: CDR1 DFQATT, CDR2 SNEGSKA (reference sequence). This CDR3 is CSALGLAGGFEQYF. CDR3 in DNA: TGCAGTGCTCTCGGACTAGCGGGAGGTTTCGAGCAGTACTTC.

The CDR3 coding sequence is TGTGCCAGCAGCTTAGGACAGGGCAACACAGATACGCAGTATTTT. Protein: CASSLGQGNTDTQYF. The gene calls are TRBV7-6 and TRBJ2-3; 7 nucleotides align to TRBD1. The V gene's germline CDR1 is SGHVS and CDR2 FNYEAQ. The CDR3 totals 15 residues. J gave up 2 bases and V 1 base, and 3 bases lay outside the gene matches.

The CDR3 reads CSARSERGPGASNTEAFF. DNA for the CDR3: TGCAGTGCTAGATCAGAACGGGGGCCAGGGGCGTCAAACACTGAAGCTTTCTTT. The V gene is TRBV20-1, the J gene TRBJ1-1, with a tentative D call TRBD1 (6 bases). Trimming pared 2 bases from V and 2 bases from J, leaving 24 bases between. This CDR3 is 18 amino acids long. CDR1 DFQATT and CDR2 SNEGSKA come from the germline V gene (reference sequence).

This clonotype appeared many times. J is TRBJ2-7 and V is TRBV7-9; D gene ambiguous. Between the trimmed V and J ends, which lost 4 bases and 2 bases, there was a span of 18 bases. Germline V gives CDR1 SEHNR, CDR2 FQNEAQ (reference sequence). The CDR3 has 16 residues. In DNA form, the CDR3 reads TGTGCCAGCAGCTCCGATCAACCAGGTTCAACCTACGAGCAGTACTTC. This encodes CASSSDQPGSTYEQYF.

This sequence joins TRBV28 and TRBJ2-3, with 8 bases identical to TRBD2. The CDR3 sequence is 16 residues long. Germline lookup yields CDR1 MDHEN and CDR2 SYDVKM. The V segment lost 7 bases and the J segment 4 bases; nucleotides outside the gene matches: 13. The CDR3: CASTAYGREEADTQYF. The CDR3, as DNA: TGTGCCAGCACCGCATATGGGCGGGAGGAGGCAGATACGCAGTATTTT.

The gene calls are TRBV6-2 or TRBV6-3 and TRBJ2-7, with D possibly matching TRBD1 (5 bases). Germline lookup yields CDR1 MNHEY and CDR2 SVGEGT. V was cut by 4 bases and J by 1 base, with 14 bases left in between. This CDR3 is 15 amino acids long. The CDR3 loop is CASSSPGARSYEQYF. The DNA for the CDR3 is TGTGCCAGCAGTTCCCCTGGGGCGCGGTCCTACGAGCAGTACTTC.

The sample holds a few counts of this clonotype. The genes are TRBV12-3 or TRBV12-4 and TRBJ2-1; 13 bases are shared with TRBD2. CDR3 length: 15 residues. The V gene end was trimmed by 4 bases and the J gene end by 9 bases; junction bases not matched to a gene: 6. CDR3 protein: CASSSTGLAGTEQFF. The CDR3 DNA reads as TGTGCCAGCAGTTCCACGGGACTAGCGGGAACTGAGCAGTTCTTC.

This clonotype was detected a few times. The chain links TRBV4-3 to TRBJ2-2; 7 bases line up with TRBD1. Germline CDR1 and CDR2: LGHNA and YSLEER. Trimming cost V 4 bases and J 5 bases; bases outside gene matches: 13. The CDR3 has 17 residues. The CDR3 region is CASSPEGRGLLTGELFF. CDR3 DNA: TGCGCCAGCAGCCCAGAGGGAAGGGGGCTCCTGACCGGGGAGCTGTTTTTT.

J is TRBJ1-2 and V is TRBV6-5; 8 bases line up with TRBD1. Germline V lookup: CDR1 MNHEY, CDR2 SVGAGI. With 2 bases clipped from V and 4 bases from J, the junction kept 6 bases outside the gene matches. The CDR3 has 15 residues. The DNA of the CDR3 is TGTGCCAGCAGTTACGCCCCGGGGACAGGCTATGGCTACACCTTC. This codes for CASSYAPGTGYGYTF.

This clonotype was found a few times. The J gene is TRBJ2-3, the V gene TRBV2; D gene unclear. The V gene lost 4 bases and the J gene lost 2 bases, with 10 bases spanning the gap. Germline V lookup: CDR1 SNHLY, CDR2 FYNNEI. The CDR3 extends over 14 amino acids. In DNA, the CDR3 is TGTGCCAGCAGTGTTAGGACCCCCACAGATACGCAGTATTTT. Its translation: CASSVRTPTDTQYF.

This clonotype has only a few counts. The chain uses TRBV9 and TRBJ1-6, with 9 nucleotides matching TRBD1. Germline CDR1 reads SGDLS; CDR2 reads YYNGEE. This CDR3 is built from 17 residues. V shed 6 bases and J 5 bases; nucleotides not matched to a gene: 12. The CDR3 region is CASTPEGTGLDNSPLHF. The CDR3 nucleotides read TGTGCCAGCACTCCCGAGGGGACAGGGTTAGATAATTCACCCCTCCACTTT.

The chain uses TRBV5-1 and TRBJ2-7; 10 nucleotides agree with TRBD2. Germline trimming cut 0 bases from V and 2 bases from J; bases unmatched to any gene: 2. Germline loops: CDR1 SGHRS, CDR2 YFSETQ. The CDR3 sequence is 15 residues long. The CDR3 DNA follows: TGCGCCAGCAGCTTGGGGACTAGCGGCCCCTACGAGCAGTACTTC. Amino acids: CASSLGTSGPYEQYF.

The chain links TRBV12-3 or TRBV12-4 to TRBJ2-7; 9 bases line up with TRBD2. This CDR3 comprises 15 residues. V lost 3 bases and J lost 3; bases outside the gene matches: 6. CDR3 protein: CASSFWLAGSYEQYF. Here the CDR3 DNA reads TGTGCCAGCAGTTTTTGGCTAGCGGGAAGCTACGAGCAGTACTTC.